The rows below give T cell receptor beta chains drawn from one sample of a study of OX40 agonist ivuxolimab in advanced cancers. Assay used: immunoSEQ multiplex PCR; TCRdb lists only in-frame clones, some missing. The data contain 90,000 or so clones, approximately 92% of them seen just once; the ten biggest clones take up roughly 3.5%. The sample was CD4+ or CD8+ T cells sorted from blood, taken in a trial of the OX40 agonist ivuxolimab. The receptors were gathered from an adult with an advanced solid tumor such as melanoma, head and neck, liver or kidney cancer. Each CDR3 is given with its conserved first and last residue. A D gene is named only where the DNA matches it firmly. Clone size, where shown, is once, few, many, or a class for clones that have expanded.

DNA	CDR3	length	size	V	D	J
TGCGCCAGCAGCCAAGTAGGACTAGCGGGGGCCCAAGGGGATACGCAGTATTTT	CASSQVGLAGAQGDTQYF	18	-	TRBV4-3	TRBD2	TRBJ2-3
TGTGCCAGCAGCAACCGGGGGGCCGTCTACGAGCAGTACTTC	CASSNRGAVYEQYF	14	-	TRBV27	-	TRBJ2-7
TGTGCCAGCAACACGGGGGTTTACACCGGGGAGCTGTTTTTT	CASNTGVYTGELFF	14	-	TRBV7-8	-	TRBJ2-2
TGTGCCAGTAGTCCCCGGACAGGGCCCATGAACACTGAAGCTTTCTTT	CASSPRTGPMNTEAFF	16	-	TRBV19	TRBD1	TRBJ1-1
TGTGCCAGCACTGGACAGCCAATCTCTGGAAACACCATATATTTT	CASTGQPISGNTIYF	15	-	TRBV11-2	-	TRBJ1-3
TGTGCCAGTAGTATAGGAGGGAAGGATGGCTACACCTTC	CASSIGGKDGYTF	13	-	TRBV19	-	TRBJ1-2
TGTGCCAGCAGCTCGATCGGAGGCACAGATACGCAGTATTTT	CASSSIGGTDTQYF	14	-	TRBV7-6	-	TRBJ2-3
TGCGCCAGCAGCCCAGGACAGGGGACCTACGAGCAGTACTTC	CASSPGQGTYEQYF	14	-	TRBV4-1	TRBD1	TRBJ2-7
TGCGCCAGCAGCCCGACAGGGGCGGGAGGAGTAGCGGCTTACTACAATGAGCAGTTCTTC	CASSPTGAGGVAAYYNEQFF	20	-	TRBV4-3	-	TRBJ2-1
TGTGCCAGCAGCGTAGCAGGGTTCTCCTACGAGCAGTACTTC	CASSVAGFSYEQYF	14	once	TRBV9	-	TRBJ2-7
TGCGCCAGCAGACCGGAGGGACAGGGGGTCGACGAGCAGTACTTC	CASRPEGQGVDEQYF	15	-	TRBV5-1	TRBD1	TRBJ2-7
TGTGCCAGCAGCTTGAAGAACCTTAATGAAAAACTGTTTTTT	CASSLKNLNEKLFF	14	-	TRBV5-6	-	TRBJ1-4
TGTGCCAGCAGCCAGACAGATTATGGCTACACCTTC	CASSQTDYGYTF	12	-	TRBV5-6	-	TRBJ1-2
TGCGCCAGCAGCCAAGATTACCCAGCCACCGAGAACTATGGCTACACCTTC	CASSQDYPATENYGYTF	17	-	TRBV4-3	-	TRBJ1-2
TGCGCCAGCAGCTTGAGGGCCCTGACTAGCTTCGGAGCCGAGCAGTACTTC	CASSLRALTSFGAEQYF	17	-	TRBV5-1	TRBD2	TRBJ2-7
TGTGCCAGTTGGGGTTCTACCCGGGCAGATACGCAGTATTTT	CASWGSTRADTQYF	14	-	TRBV2	-	TRBJ2-3
TGTGCCAGCAGCGTAGGAGACAATCAGCCCCAGCATTTT	CASSVGDNQPQHF	13	-	TRBV9	-	TRBJ1-5
TGTGCCACCAGCAGAGACGGGACAGGGGGTAACTATGGCTACACCTTC	CATSRDGTGGNYGYTF	16	-	TRBV15	TRBD1	TRBJ1-2
TGTGCCAGCAGTTTCGGAAACAATCAGCCCCAGCATTTT	CASSFGNNQPQHF	13	-	TRBV6-5	-	TRBJ1-5
TGTGCCAGCAGTTTAGCGACAGGGCCCACTGAAGCTTTCTTT	CASSLATGPTEAFF	14	-	TRBV6-5	TRBD1	TRBJ1-1
TGTGCCAGCAGTTTGGGCACCGGCTATGGCTACACCTTC	CASSLGTGYGYTF	13	-	TRBV28	-	TRBJ1-2
TGCGCCAGCAGTGAGTGGGGGCGCACTGAAGCTTTCTTT	CASSEWGRTEAFF	13	-	TRBV10-2	-	TRBJ1-1
TGTGCCAGCAGCTTAAGCGGGAGATGGAATGAGCAGTTCTTC	CASSLSGRWNEQFF	14	-	TRBV11-2	TRBD2	TRBJ2-1
TGTGCCAGCAGTTTCGGGAACAGTAAAAACATTCAGTACTTC	CASSFGNSKNIQYF	14	-	TRBV27	-	TRBJ2-4
TGCAGCGTTCCGTCGGGAGCCGGGGGCACCGGGGAGCTGTTTTTT	CSVPSGAGGTGELFF	15	-	TRBV29-1	-	TRBJ2-2